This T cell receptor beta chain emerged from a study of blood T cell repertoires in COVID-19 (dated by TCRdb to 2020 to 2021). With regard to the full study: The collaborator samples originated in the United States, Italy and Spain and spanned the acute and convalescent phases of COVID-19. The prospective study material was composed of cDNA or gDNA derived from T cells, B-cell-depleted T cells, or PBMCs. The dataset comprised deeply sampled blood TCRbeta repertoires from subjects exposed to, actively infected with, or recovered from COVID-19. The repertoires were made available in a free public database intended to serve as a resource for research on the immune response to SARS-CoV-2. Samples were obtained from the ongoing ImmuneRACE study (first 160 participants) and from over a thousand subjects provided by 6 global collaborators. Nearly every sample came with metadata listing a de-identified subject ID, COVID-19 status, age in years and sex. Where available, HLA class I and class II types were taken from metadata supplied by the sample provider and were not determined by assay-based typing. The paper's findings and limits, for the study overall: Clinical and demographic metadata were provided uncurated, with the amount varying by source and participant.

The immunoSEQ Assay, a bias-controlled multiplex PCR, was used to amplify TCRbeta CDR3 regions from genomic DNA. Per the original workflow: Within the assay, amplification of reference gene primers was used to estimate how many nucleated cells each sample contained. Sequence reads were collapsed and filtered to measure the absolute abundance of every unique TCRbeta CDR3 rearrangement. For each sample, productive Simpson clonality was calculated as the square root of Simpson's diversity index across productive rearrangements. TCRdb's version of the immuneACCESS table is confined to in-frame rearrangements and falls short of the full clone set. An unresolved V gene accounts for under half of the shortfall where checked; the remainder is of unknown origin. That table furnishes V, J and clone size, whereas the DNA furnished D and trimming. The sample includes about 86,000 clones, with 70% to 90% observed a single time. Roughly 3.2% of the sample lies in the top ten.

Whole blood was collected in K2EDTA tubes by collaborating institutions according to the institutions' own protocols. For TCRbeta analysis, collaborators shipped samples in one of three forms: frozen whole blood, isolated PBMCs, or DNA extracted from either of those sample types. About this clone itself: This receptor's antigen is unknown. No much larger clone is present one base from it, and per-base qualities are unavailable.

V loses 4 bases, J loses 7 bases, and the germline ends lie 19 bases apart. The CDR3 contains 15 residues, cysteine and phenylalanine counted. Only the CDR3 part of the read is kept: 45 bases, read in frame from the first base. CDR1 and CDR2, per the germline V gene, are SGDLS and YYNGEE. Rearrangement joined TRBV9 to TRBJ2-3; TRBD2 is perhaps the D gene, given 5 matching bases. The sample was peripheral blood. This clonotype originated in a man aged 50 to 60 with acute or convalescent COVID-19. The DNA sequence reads TGTGCCAGCAGCCTCTCGGAGGCGGCTTTACATACGCAGTATTTT. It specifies CASSLSEAALHTQYF.